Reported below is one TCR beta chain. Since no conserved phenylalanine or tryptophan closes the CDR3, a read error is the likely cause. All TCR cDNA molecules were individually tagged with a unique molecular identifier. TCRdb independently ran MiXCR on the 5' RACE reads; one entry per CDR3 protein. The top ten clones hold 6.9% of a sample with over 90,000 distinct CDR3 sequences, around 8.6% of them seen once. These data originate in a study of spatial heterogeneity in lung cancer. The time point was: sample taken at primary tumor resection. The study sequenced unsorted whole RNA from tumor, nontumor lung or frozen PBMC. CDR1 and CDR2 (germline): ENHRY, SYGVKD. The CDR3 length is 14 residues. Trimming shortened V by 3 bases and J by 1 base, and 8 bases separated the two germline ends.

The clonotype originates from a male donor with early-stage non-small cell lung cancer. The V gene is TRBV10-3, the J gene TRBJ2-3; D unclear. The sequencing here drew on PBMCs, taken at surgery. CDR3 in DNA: TGTGCCATCAGTGAATCAAGCGGCACAGATACGCAGTATATT. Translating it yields CAISESSGTDTQYI.